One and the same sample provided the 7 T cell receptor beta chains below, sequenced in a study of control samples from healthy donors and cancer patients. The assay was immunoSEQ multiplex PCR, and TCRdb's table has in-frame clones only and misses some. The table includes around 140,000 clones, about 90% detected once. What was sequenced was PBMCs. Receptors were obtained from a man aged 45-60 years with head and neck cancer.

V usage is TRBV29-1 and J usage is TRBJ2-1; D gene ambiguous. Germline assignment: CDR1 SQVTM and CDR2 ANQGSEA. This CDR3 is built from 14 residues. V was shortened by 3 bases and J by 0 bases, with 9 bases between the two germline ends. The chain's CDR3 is CSVEGPGSYNEQFF. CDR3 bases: TGCAGCGTTGAGGGTCCGGGCTCCTACAATGAGCAGTTCTTC.

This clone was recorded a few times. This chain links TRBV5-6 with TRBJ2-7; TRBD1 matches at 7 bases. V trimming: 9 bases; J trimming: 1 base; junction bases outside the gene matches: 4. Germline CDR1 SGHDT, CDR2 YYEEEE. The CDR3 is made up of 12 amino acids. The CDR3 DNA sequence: TGTGCCACGAGGGACAGTTCCTACGAGCAGTACTTC. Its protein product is CATRDSSYEQYF.

In DNA form, the CDR3 reads TGTGCCAGCAGCCCCGGACTGGCTTCCTCCTACAATGAGCAGTTCTTC. Its protein is CASSPGLASSYNEQFF. The chain carries TRBV3-1 (or the pseudogene TRBV3-2) and TRBJ2-1; tentative D call: TRBD2 (5 bases). This CDR3 has 16 amino acids. In germline, CDR1 is LGHDT, CDR2 YNNKEL (reference sequence). Deletions cut 4 bases from V and 0 bases from J, with 13 bases between.

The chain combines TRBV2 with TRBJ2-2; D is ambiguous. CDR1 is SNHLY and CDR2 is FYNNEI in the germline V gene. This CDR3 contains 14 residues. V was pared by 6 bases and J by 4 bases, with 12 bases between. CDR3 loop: CASSDWTSTGELFF. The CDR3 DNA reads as TGTGCCAGCAGCGATTGGACCTCCACCGGGGAGCTGTTTTTT.

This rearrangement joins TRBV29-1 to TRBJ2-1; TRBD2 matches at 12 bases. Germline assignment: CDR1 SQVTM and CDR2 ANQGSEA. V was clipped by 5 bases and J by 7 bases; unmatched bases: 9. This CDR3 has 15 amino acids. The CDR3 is CSVRDWTSGENEQFF. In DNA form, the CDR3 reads TGCAGCGTTCGGGACTGGACTAGCGGGGAGAATGAGCAGTTCTTC.

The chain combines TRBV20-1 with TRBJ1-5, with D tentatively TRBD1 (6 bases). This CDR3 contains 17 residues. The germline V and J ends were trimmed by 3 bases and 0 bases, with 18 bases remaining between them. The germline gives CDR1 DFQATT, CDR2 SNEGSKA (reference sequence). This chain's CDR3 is CSASFIQGTYSNQPQHF. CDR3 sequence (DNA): TGCAGTGCTAGTTTTATCCAGGGGACTTATAGCAATCAGCCCCAGCATTTT.

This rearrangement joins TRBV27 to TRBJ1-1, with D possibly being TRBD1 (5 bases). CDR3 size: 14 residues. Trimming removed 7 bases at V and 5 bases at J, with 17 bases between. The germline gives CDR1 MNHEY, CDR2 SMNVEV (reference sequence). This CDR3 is CASTSSAGRTEAFF. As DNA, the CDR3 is TGTGCCAGCACCTCATCGGCAGGGAGAACTGAAGCTTTCTTT.